Included here is one TCR beta chain sequence, with context. This clonotype occurred once. No antigen is known for it. A junction boundary mismatches the germline segment, possibly from a read error. RNA was extracted from bulk unsorted tissue and checked for quality with a NanoDrop ND-1000 and an Agilent 2100. Normal lung samples were distant non-tumor tissue taken more than 3 cm from the tumor edge. Newly diagnosed lung cancer patients without prior chemotherapy who had been admitted for thoracic surgery in China between August and November 2014 were enrolled as donors. Anyone who had undergone radiotherapy or chemotherapy before, or who had another cancer at the same time, was left out of the study. Surgical tissue pieces of about 1-2.3 cm3 were preserved in RNAlater solution and were kept at -80 degrees C until use. The CDR3, cysteine through phenylalanine, is 13 amino acids long. Just the 39-base CDR3 DNA is kept, in frame starting at base 1. The germline V gene (reference sequence) supplies CDR1 MNHNY and CDR2 SVGAGI.

This sample was included in a study of tumor and adjacent non-tumor tissue in lung cancer (dated by TCRdb to 2016 to 2018). Looking at the study overall: Patients with adenocarcinoma (approximately twelve), squamous cell carcinoma (2) and small cell lung cancer (1) were included in the cohort. The study compared bulk TCRbeta repertoires from lung tumor tissue and matched distant non-tumor lung tissue of around 14 lung cancer patients. Fewer than 35 paired specimens, one tumor and one normal lung sample per patient, were profiled by TCRbeta CDR3 sequencing. Sequencing generated a total of 95 million to 150 million productive TCRbeta reads, averaging about 4.2 million reads per sample. Ages among the roughly 15 patients ranged from roughly 31 to 80 years, there were around ten men and 5 women, and disease was at TNM stage I to III. Overall study outcomes, separate from this receptor: TCR diversity (inverse Simpson) was significantly higher in tumor than in normal lung tissue (roughly 430 vs 170, P = 0.0075, Mann-Whitney U test). Significantly higher TCR diversity was found in younger patients, and higher tumor TCR diversity was associated with shorter overall and disease-free survival. The cohort had only around 14 patients, and the authors noted that larger samples and more detailed clinical data are needed. Peripheral blood was not sequenced, so blood TCRbeta repertoires were not examined in the lung cancer patients of the study. The sequencing platform is not named in the methods, and unique molecular identifiers are not mentioned. In normal lung, the top 100 clones accounted for a significantly larger cumulative share of the repertoire than in tumor tissue.

Library creation used multiplex PCR. Sequenced using an Illumina HiSeq 2500. TCRbeta libraries were built by three rounds of nested PCR using primers (Table S4), following protocols modified from ARM-PCR. Before sequencing, PCR products in the 200-500 bp range were cut out of the gel and cleaned up using the QIAquick gel extraction kit. For the original study's pipeline: Reads were cleaned with Trimmomatic, merged with FLASH into complete CDR3 sequences, and assigned to V(D)J germline segments with MiTCR. Clonal diversity was calculated as the inverse Simpson's index using VDJtools. In-frame sequences without a premature stop codon were defined as productive reads. TCRdb redid the processing of the public reads, applying fastp at Q25 and MiXCR, and retained in-frame beta chains. Every entry covers one CDR3 protein and lists the most common genes and DNA from its rows. These V and J calls derive from TCRdb rather than the authors' analysis. The sample has over 80,000 distinct CDR3 sequences on record, approximately 80% of them singletons. Around 30% of the sample lies in the top ten.

The TCR was taken from a man in his 60s with small cell lung cancer. Sequenced material: distant non-tumor lung tissue. The chain is encoded by TRBV6-6 joined to TRBJ2-2, with TRBD2 perhaps the D gene, on 5 matching bases. For the CDR3, the sequence is CASRTSNTGELSF. The nucleotides read TGCGCCAGCAGGACGAGTAACACCGGGGAGCTGTCTTTT.